This TCR beta chain was obtained from a study of blood T cell repertoires in COVID-19. Produced via immunoSEQ multiplex PCR; TCRdb's table is partial and in-frame only. This sample has around 130,000 clones, with around four fifths found just once. This CDR3 is 13 amino acids long. CDR1 and CDR2 from the germline V gene are MNHEY and SVGEGT. V dropped 2 bases and J dropped 12; count of bases not matched to a gene: 9. The sequencing input was peripheral blood. The J gene is TRBJ2-7, the V gene TRBV6-2 or TRBV6-3; TRBD2 matches at 8 bases. This clonotype was sampled from an elderly woman with acute or convalescent COVID-19. The CDR3 spells CASSYGLAGFMYF. In DNA, the CDR3 is TGTGCCAGCAGTTACGGGCTAGCGGGTTTTATGTACTTC.